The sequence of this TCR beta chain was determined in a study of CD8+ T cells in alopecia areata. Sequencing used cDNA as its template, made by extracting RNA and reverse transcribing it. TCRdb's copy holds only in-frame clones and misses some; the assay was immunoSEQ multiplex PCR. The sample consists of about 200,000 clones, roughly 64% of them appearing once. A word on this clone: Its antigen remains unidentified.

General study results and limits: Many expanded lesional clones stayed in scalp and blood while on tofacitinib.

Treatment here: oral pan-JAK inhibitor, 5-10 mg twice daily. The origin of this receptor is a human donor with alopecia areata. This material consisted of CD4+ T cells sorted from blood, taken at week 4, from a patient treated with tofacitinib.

The CDR3 coding sequence is TGTGCCACTGGATGGAGCTCCTACAATGAGCAGTTCTTC. Its translation: CATGWSSYNEQFF. The chain has TRBV10-3 and TRBJ2-1; D is undetermined. CDR3 length: 13 residues. Trimming shortened V by 10 bases and J by 0 bases, and 10 bases separated the two germline ends. Looked up from germline, CDR1 is ENHRY and CDR2 is SYGVKD.